This TCR beta chain was obtained from a study of blood T cells in healthy people across ages. V lost 3 bases and J 5 bases, leaving 10 bases between the germline ends. Germline loops: CDR1 ENHRY, CDR2 SYGVKD. CDR3 length equals 13 residues. A J-beta primer mix and a sample-barcoded 5' primer were used in a second PCR of about 7 to 12 cycles. TCRdb recomputed calls from the 5' RACE reads with MiXCR, one row per CDR3 protein. The sample holds over 700,000 distinct CDR3 sequences, roughly 25% seen once. This same sample was also part of a study on T cells of mothers and their children.

The V and J genes are TRBV10-3 and TRBJ2-5; TRBD2 might be the D (5 bases). This sequence was found in a boy aged 5-17 years in good health. Sequenced: blood. In DNA form, the CDR3 reads TGTGCCATCAGTGATCCCCCGGGGGAGACCCAGTACTTC. Residues: CAISDPPGETQYF.